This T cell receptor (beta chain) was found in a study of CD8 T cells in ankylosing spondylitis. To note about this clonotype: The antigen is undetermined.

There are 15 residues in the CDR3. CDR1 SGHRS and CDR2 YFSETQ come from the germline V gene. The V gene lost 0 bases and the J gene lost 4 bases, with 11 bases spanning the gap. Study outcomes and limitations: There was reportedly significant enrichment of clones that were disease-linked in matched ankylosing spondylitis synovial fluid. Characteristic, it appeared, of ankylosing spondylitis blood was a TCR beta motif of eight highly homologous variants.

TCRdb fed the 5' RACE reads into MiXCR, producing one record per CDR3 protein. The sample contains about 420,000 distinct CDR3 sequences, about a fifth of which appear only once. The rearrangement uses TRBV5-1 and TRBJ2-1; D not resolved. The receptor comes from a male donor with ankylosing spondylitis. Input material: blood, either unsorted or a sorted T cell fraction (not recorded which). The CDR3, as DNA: TGCGCCAGCAGCTTGGTGGTGGAGATGTACAATGAGCAGTTCTTC. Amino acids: CASSLVVEMYNEQFF.